Listed here are 24 T cell receptor beta chains from one sample, sequenced in a study of early T cells in non-severe SARS-CoV-2 infection. TCRdb re-analysed the 5' RACE reads in MiXCR, keeping a single row per CDR3 protein. The data hold about 46,000 distinct CDR3 sequences, with almost 5.5% observed a single time. Sequences were derived from whole blood, sampled at baseline. These receptors were collected from an adult who was a healthcare worker with PCR-confirmed SARS-CoV-2 infection or an uninfected control (not recorded which).

This clonotype has at least ten counts. The CDR3 DNA follows: TGTGCCACCAGCAGAGGACTAGCGTCTGATACGCAGTATTTT. Its translation is CATSRGLASDTQYF. This sequence joins TRBV15 and TRBJ2-3; 8 nucleotides line up with TRBD2. This CDR3 region has 14 residues. J gave up 6 bases and V 1 base, and 3 bases lay outside the gene matches. Per germline, CDR1 LNHNV and CDR2 YYDKDF (reference sequence).

In this sample, this clonotype turned up many times. The gene calls are TRBV9 and TRBJ2-3; D possibly corresponds to TRBD2 (5 bases). CDR1 SGDLS and CDR2 YYNGEE come from the germline V gene. The CDR3 sequence is 16 residues long. Between the trimmed V and J ends, which lost 0 bases and 0 bases, there was a span of 11 bases. The chain's CDR3 is CASSVDGASSTDTQYF. CDR3 nucleotide sequence: TGTGCCAGCAGCGTAGACGGAGCTAGCAGCACAGATACGCAGTATTTT. The variable domain in full, with the rest retrieved from reference TRBV9 and TRBJ2-3, is DSGVTQTPKHLITATGQRVTLRCSPRSGDLSVYWYQQSLDQGLQFLIQYYNGEERAKGNILERFSAQQFPDLHSELNLSSLELGDSALYFCASSVDGASSTDTQYFGPGTRLTVL.

This clonotype was seen repeatedly, ten times or more. V gene TRBV3-1 combines with J gene TRBJ2-1, with D perhaps given as TRBD1 or TRBD2 (5 bases each). The germline V gene has CDR1 LGHDT and CDR2 YNNKEL (reference sequence). The CDR3 length is 14 residues. V was clipped by 4 bases and J by 8 bases, with 15 bases between them. CDR3 nucleotide sequence: TGTGCCAGCAGCCGACAACTAGACAGCCATGAGCAGTTCTTC. Translating it yields CASSRQLDSHEQFF.

This clonotype was observed a few times. This sequence joins TRBV7-8 and TRBJ2-5; D is unclear. The CDR3 is 11 amino acids. V was trimmed by 5 bases and J by 5 bases, leaving 6 bases between them. Germline V lookup: CDR1 SGHVS, CDR2 FQNEAQ. CDR3 DNA: TGTGCCAGCAGCCCGATGGAGACCCAGTACTTC. It yields the protein CASSPMETQYF.

The table lists this clonotype with a few counts. CDR3 residues: CASSEGRGNTGELFF. The CDR3 nucleotides read TGTGCCAGCAGTGAAGGGCGGGGGAACACCGGGGAGCTGTTTTTT. The rearrangement uses TRBV6-4 and TRBJ2-2, with D perhaps matching TRBD2 (6 bases). V was pared by 3 bases and J by 1 base, with 9 bases between. Looked up from germline, CDR1 is MRHNA and CDR2 is SNTAGT. The CDR3 extends over 15 amino acids.

This clonotype occurred many times. The chain carries TRBV6-1 and TRBJ2-3; D is unresolved. With 7 bases removed from V and 5 bases from J, the gap between germline ends came to 28 bases. CDR1 MNHNS and CDR2 SASEGT come from the germline V gene. CDR3 size: 18 residues. Here the CDR3 DNA reads TGTGCCAGCACCCACCTTGTGGCACATCTCTACCCGGGAGATACGCAGTATTTT. This gives the protein CASTHLVAHLYPGDTQYF.

In this sample, this clonotype turned up many times. The J gene is TRBJ2-3, the V gene TRBV18, with TRBD1 matching 9 bases. V lost 2 bases and J lost 4; bases outside the gene matches: 7. The CDR3 runs 16 residues. CDR1 KGHSH and CDR2 LQKENI come from the germline V gene. CDR3 nucleotides: TGTGCCAGCTCACCATTGGGACAGGGCACAGCAGATACGCAGTATTTT. Its protein product is CASSPLGQGTADTQYF.

The sample holds a few counts of this clonotype. V gene TRBV20-1 combines with J gene TRBJ2-3; TRBD2 might be the D (5 bases). The ends were cut back, 3 bases at V and 4 bases at J, with 8 bases in the middle. CDR1 and CDR2 (germline): DFQATT, SNEGSKA (reference sequence). The CDR3 length is 12 residues. Written as DNA, the CDR3 is TGCAGTGCTAGCGCAGCGGCAGATACGCAGTATTTT. Translation: CSASAAADTQYF.

This clonotype was observed many times. This chain uses TRBV7-8 with TRBJ1-5; no definite D call. Germline CDR1 is SGHVS and CDR2 is FQNEAQ. The V end was cut by 2 bases, the J end by 3 bases, with 11 bases between. This CDR3 is built from 15 residues. The CDR3 is CASSLRDELNQPQHF. The CDR3 region has the DNA TGTGCCAGCAGCTTACGGGATGAGCTCAATCAGCCCCAGCATTTT. The full variable domain, its missing parts supplied by reference TRBV7-8 and TRBJ1-5, is GAGVSQSPRYKVAKRGQDVALRCDPISGHVSLFWYQQALGQGPEFLTYFQNEAQLDKSGLPSDRFFAERPEGSVSTLKIQRTQQEDSAVYLCASSLRDELNQPQHFGDGTRLSIL.

This clonotype has a count of ten or more. The chain combines TRBV10-3 with TRBJ2-3; either TRBD1 or TRBD2 may supply D (5 bases each). Trimming stripped 3 bases from V and 2 bases from J, with 21 bases between. The germline gives CDR1 ENHRY, CDR2 SYGVKD. This CDR3 is 18 amino acids long. DNA for the CDR3: TGTGCCATCAGTGACCCGATGGGACCGCTGATCCACACAGATACGCAGTATTTT. It translates to CAISDPMGPLIHTDTQYF.

This rearrangement joins TRBV6-2 or TRBV6-3 to TRBJ2-7; D gene ambiguous. The CDR3 sequence is 14 residues long. Trimming cost V 4 bases and J 0 bases, with 10 bases left between them. The germline V gene encodes CDR1 MNHEY and CDR2 SVGEGT. The CDR3 is CASSFGQSSYEQYF. The CDR3 region has the DNA TGTGCCAGCAGTTTCGGCCAGAGCTCCTACGAGCAGTACTTC.

At least ten counts were recorded for this clonotype. The chain uses TRBV11-1 and TRBJ2-7; TRBD2 matches 9 bases. CDR3 length equals 15 residues. The J segment lost 3 bases and the V segment lost 5 bases, leaving 8 bases of the junction unmatched. Germline V lookup: CDR1 SGHAT, CDR2 FQDESV (reference sequence). As DNA, the CDR3 is TGTGCCAGCAGCCCCCTTAGCGGGAGCTACTACGAGCAGTACTTC. Translating gives CASSPLSGSYYEQYF.

The chain is built from TRBV4-1 and TRBJ2-7, with 9 bases lining up with TRBD1. V lost 4 bases to trimming and J lost 4 bases; unmatched junction nucleotides: 8. Germline CDR1 is MGHRA and CDR2 is YSYEKL. The length of the CDR3 is 15 residues. The CDR3 DNA reads as TGCGCCAGCAGCCCGCTTACAGGGGGCAGGTACGAGCAGTACTTC. It specifies CASSPLTGGRYEQYF.

This clonotype was seen ten or more times. J is TRBJ2-7 and V is TRBV10-3; the match to TRBD1 covers 7 bases. The CDR3 totals 14 residues. The junction had 14 bases not matched to a gene; V was cut back by 10 bases and J by 5 bases. Per germline, CDR1 ENHRY and CDR2 SYGVKD. CDR3 sequence (DNA): TGTGCCACTAAAGGACAGGCCCACGGTCACGAGCAGTACTTC. Its translation is CATKGQAHGHEQYF.

J is TRBJ2-2 and V is TRBV2; 9 positions agree with TRBD2. After removal of 7 bases from V and 4 bases from J, the junction contained 7 bases not matched to a gene. The CDR3 length is 15 residues. Germline values: CDR1 SNHLY, CDR2 FYNNEI. CDR3 amino acids: CASTGTSIATGELFF. The DNA of the CDR3 is TGTGCCAGCACCGGGACTAGCATAGCCACCGGGGAGCTGTTTTTT.

This clonotype was detected many times. The V and J genes are TRBV7-8 and TRBJ1-4; no clear D. V was shortened by 5 bases and J by 4 bases, with 11 bases between the two germline ends. This CDR3 is built from 14 residues. Germline V gene data show CDR1 as SGHVS and CDR2 as FQNEAQ. CDR3 protein: CASSPRRYNEKLFF. As DNA, the CDR3 is TGTGCCAGCAGCCCGAGACGGTATAATGAAAAACTGTTTTTT.

A word on this clonotype: A much larger clone lies a single base off, so this may be a read error. The rearrangement links TRBV7-2 to TRBJ2-7, with 11 positions matching TRBD1. CDR1 and CDR2 from the germline V gene are SGHTA and FQGNSA. The CDR3 totals 16 residues. CDR3 protein: CVSSLSGQGASWEQYF. The CDR3 DNA sequence: TGTGTCAGCAGCTTATCCGGACAGGGGGCTTCTTGGGAGCAGTACTTC.

This clonotype was counted ten times or more. This chain connects TRBV18 to TRBJ1-5, with D maybe TRBD1 (6 bases). Germline V lookup: CDR1 KGHSH, CDR2 LQKENI. With 2 bases removed from V and 7 bases from J, the gap between germline ends came to 15 bases. The CDR3 spans 15 residues. The CDR3: CASSPTKQGDQPQHF. The CDR3 DNA reads TGTGCCAGCTCACCAACTAAACAGGGAGACCAGCCCCAGCATTTT.

There are many counts of this clonotype. The rearrangement uses TRBV7-9 and TRBJ1-3; D is perhaps TRBD1 (5 bases). The V and J ends lost 5 bases and 5 bases respectively, with 22 bases between them. The length of the CDR3 is 17 residues. Germline V gene sequence: CDR1 SEHNR, CDR2 FQNEAQ (reference sequence). The CDR3 bases are TGTGCCAGCAGCCCCCCCCCGGGCAGGGAACCTCGAAACACCATATATTTT. Its protein product is CASSPPPGREPRNTIYF.

The V gene is TRBV25-1, the J gene TRBJ1-5, with a weak D call TRBD1 (5 bases). Germline V gives CDR1 MGHDK, CDR2 SYGVNS. V lost 6 bases and J lost 2, with 11 bases in between. The CDR3 covers 14 residues. CDR3 in amino acids: CASRAWGGNQPQHF. CDR3 in DNA: TGTGCCAGCAGGGCATGGGGGGGCAATCAGCCCCAGCATTTT.

This clonotype was found many times. This chain joins TRBV7-9 and TRBJ2-5, with D perhaps matching TRBD1 (5 bases). The germline V and J ends were trimmed by 5 bases and 1 base, with 11 bases remaining between them. The CDR3 is made up of 14 amino acids. Germline V gene lookup returns CDR1 SEHNR and CDR2 FQNEAQ (reference sequence). CDR3 nucleotides: TGTGCCAGCAGCGGAACGACAGTCCAAGAGACCCAGTACTTC. Translation: CASSGTTVQETQYF. Full variable domain (outside the CDR3, taken from reference TRBV7-9 and TRBJ2-5): DTGVSQNPRHKITKRGQNVTFRCDPISEHNRLYWYRQTLGQGPEFLTYFQNEAQLEKSRLLSDRFSAERPKGSFSTLEIQRTEQGDSAMYLCASSGTTVQETQYFGPGTRLLVL.

This clonotype was observed a few times. A much larger clone sits a single nucleotide away, making a read error possible. V usage is TRBV7-6 and J usage is TRBJ2-2; D call uncertain. The length of the CDR3 is 16 residues. CDR1 and CDR2 from the germline V gene are SGHVS and FNYEAQ. The DNA for the CDR3 is TGTGCCAGCAGCCGTCTTAGGATGGAGAACCCCGGGGAGCTGTTTTTT. The encoded protein is CASSRLRMENPGELFF.

Many counts were recorded for this clonotype. The chain combines TRBV6-6 with TRBJ1-2, with a weak D call TRBD1 (5 bases). V shed 2 bases and J shed 8 bases, with 9 bases lying between them. Germline lookup yields CDR1 MNHNY and CDR2 SVGAGI (reference sequence). The CDR3 contains 12 residues. In DNA, the CDR3 is TGTGCCAGCAGTTACATGGGGGACGGCTACACCTTC. It is translated as CASSYMGDGYTF.

In its sample, this clonotype was seen many times. The chain carries TRBV20-1 and TRBJ2-7; D tentatively fits TRBD1 or TRBD2 (5 bases each). The V end lost 5 bases, the J end lost 1 base, and 9 bases lay between the germline ends. The CDR3 totals 12 residues. Germline-derived CDR1 and CDR2 are DFQATT and SNEGSKA (reference sequence). Here the CDR3 reads CSAQGPSYEQYF. The CDR3 region has the DNA TGCAGTGCTCAGGGACCTTCCTACGAGCAGTACTTC.